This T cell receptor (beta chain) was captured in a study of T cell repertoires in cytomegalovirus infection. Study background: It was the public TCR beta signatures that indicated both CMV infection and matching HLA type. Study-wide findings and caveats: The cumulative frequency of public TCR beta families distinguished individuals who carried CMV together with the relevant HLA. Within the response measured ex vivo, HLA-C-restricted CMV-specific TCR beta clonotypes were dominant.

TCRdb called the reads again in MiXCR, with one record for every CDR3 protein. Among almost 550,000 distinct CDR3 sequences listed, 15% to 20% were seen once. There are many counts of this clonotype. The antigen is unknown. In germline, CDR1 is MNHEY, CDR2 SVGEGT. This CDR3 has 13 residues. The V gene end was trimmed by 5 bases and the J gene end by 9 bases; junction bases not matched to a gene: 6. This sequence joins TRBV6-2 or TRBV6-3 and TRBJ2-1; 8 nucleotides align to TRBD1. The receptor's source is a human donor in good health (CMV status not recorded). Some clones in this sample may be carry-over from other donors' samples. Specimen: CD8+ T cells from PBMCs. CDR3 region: CASSSQGASEQFF. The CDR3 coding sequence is TGTGCCAGCAGTAGTCAGGGGGCAAGTGAGCAGTTCTTC.